This TCR beta chain was captured by sequencing in a study of chemoradiotherapy in HPV16-positive cancers. Study information: A couple of HPV16-positive patients' cells yielded candidate HPV-specific clones and common motifs. Study observations and caveats: Non-HPV-specific T cells did not expand in tumors during treatment, whereas candidate HPV-specific clones and E7-related motifs did.

Sequencing was performed with immunoSEQ multiplex PCR; in TCRdb, only in-frame clones are kept and a portion is missing. The table lists around 16,000 clones, 79% of them singletons, with around 9.9% in the top ten. As for this clone: Its target is unknown.

CDR3 length: 15 residues. Germline V CDR1 and CDR2: SGHDT, YYEEEE. The V gene end was trimmed by 0 bases and the J gene end by 2 bases; junction bases not matched to a gene: 5. The clonotype originates from a human donor with HPV-associated anogenital cancer. The biological material was taken from a patient who underwent chemoradiotherapy. This chain links TRBV5-6 with TRBJ2-7; 7 bases match TRBD1. The CDR3 sequence is CASSLGSTGAYEQYF. The CDR3 DNA reads TGTGCCAGCAGCTTGGGATCTACAGGGGCCTACGAGCAGTACTTC. The variable domain in full, completed from reference TRBV5-6 and TRBJ2-7, reads DAGVTQSPTHLIKTRGQQVTLRCSPKSGHDTVSWYQQALGQGPQFIFQYYEEEERQRGNFPDRFSGHQFPNYSSELNVNALLLGDSALYLCASSLGSTGAYEQYFGPGTRLTVT.